Below, one T cell receptor beta chain is given with its context. What it binds is not known. The study sequenced TCR beta in blood CD8+ and CD4+ T cells. Through negative isolation, CD4+ and CD8+ T cells were obtained, while TEMRA cells were enriched using FACS. CDR3 length equals 13 residues. The V gene lost 6 bases and the J gene lost 2 bases, with 10 bases spanning the gap. RNA amounts of about 0.5 to 1 ug underwent reverse transcription with random hexamers. Amplification of the TCR beta CDR3 was carried out by immunoSEQ multiplex PCR, which spanned a total of 54 Vbeta and 13 Jbeta segments. TCRdb reprocessed the immunoSEQ multiplex PCR reads via MiXCR and lists one record per CDR3 protein. The table includes more than 250,000 distinct CDR3 sequences, 92% detected once. These data come from a study of CD8 T cells in Susac syndrome. General study findings and limits: As the study acknowledged, the number of individuals who were part of its TCR sequencing and HLA analysis was relatively small.

The sequencing input was CD4+ T cells from PBMCs. This sequence originates from a human donor with multiple sclerosis. V and J are TRBV12-3 or TRBV12-4 and TRBJ1-1, with D uncertain. CDR3 protein: CASRQHPNTEAFF. The CDR3, as DNA: TGTGCCAGCAGGCAACATCCAAACACTGAAGCTTTCTTT.